Listed below are T cell receptor beta chains from one sample, sequenced in a study of beta chain features in type 1 diabetes. The assay was immunoSEQ multiplex PCR, and TCRdb's table has in-frame clones only and misses some. The sample has roughly 140,000 clones, about 9.4% seen once. Sequencing was carried out using central memory CD4+ T cells from blood. The receptors here all came from a man aged 25-45 years with type 1 diabetes. Both conserved end residues are part of each CDR3. A D gene is named only where the DNA matches it firmly. Expanded clones are given a class, and other clones once, few, many or no size at all.

d_gene | j_gene | abundance | v_gene | len | CDR3nt | CDR3aa
- | TRBJ2-1 | few | TRBV7-3 | 15 | TGTGCCAGCAGCTTAACTACCGGCTCCTACAATGAGCAGTTCTTC | CASSLTTGSYNEQFF
TRBD1 | TRBJ1-2 | few | TRBV27 | 16 | TGTGCCAGCAGCCCCACCACGGGACAGGGGACCTATGGCTACACCTTC | CASSPTTGQGTYGYTF
- | TRBJ2-1 | - | TRBV11-3 | 16 | TGTGCCAGCAGCTTATTCGGGCTAGCAGGTTACAATGAGCAGTTCTTC | CASSLFGLAGYNEQFF
TRBD1 | TRBJ2-5 | few | TRBV5-1 | 14 | TGCGCCAGCAGCTTGGTACCTGGGGACAGGACCCAGTACTTC | CASSLVPGDRTQYF
- | TRBJ1-2 | few | TRBV30 | 17 | TGTGCCTGGAGTGTATTCTCCCCCTATGGAGGGGCCGCGCGCTACACCTTC | CAWSVFSPYGGAARYTF
- | TRBJ2-3 | few | TRBV29-1 | 13 | TGCAGCGTTGGACCCGGGGGATCAGATACGCAGTATTTT | CSVGPGGSDTQYF
- | TRBJ1-1 | - | TRBV6-5 | 14 | TGTGCCAGCAGTCCTAGAGTAATGAACACTGAAGCTTTCTTT | CASSPRVMNTEAFF
TRBD1 | TRBJ2-7 | - | TRBV7-2 | 15 | TGTGCCAGCAGCCTGGACAGGGTAGTCGCCTACGAGCAGTACTTC | CASSLDRVVAYEQYF
- | TRBJ2-5 | few | TRBV28 | 14 | TGTGCCACTAGTTTGGGCGGTAGGAGGCAGACCCAGTACTTC | CATSLGGRRQTQYF
TRBD2 | TRBJ2-6 | few | TRBV5-4 | 17 | TGTGCCAGCAGCCTGGGGAGGGTACGCTCTGGGGCCAACGTCCTGACTTTC | CASSLGRVRSGANVLTF
TRBD1 | TRBJ2-7 | few | TRBV4-2 | 15 | TGTGCCAGCAGCCTCGGGACAGGGGGCCTGTACGAGCAGTACTTC | CASSLGTGGLYEQYF
TRBD2 | TRBJ2-1 | - | TRBV29-1 | 15 | TGCAGCGGTAGCGGGAGCCCAGAATTTTACGATGAGCAGTTCTTC | CSGSGSPEFYDEQFF
- | TRBJ2-7 | few | TRBV11-2 | 13 | TGTGCCAGCAGCCCCGCCAGCTCCTACGAGCAGTACTTC | CASSPASSYEQYF
TRBD1 | TRBJ1-1 | few | TRBV19 | 13 | TGTGCCAGTAGTACCGACAGGGAAGGCTCTCCTTTCTTT | CASSTDREGSPFF
- | TRBJ2-4 | few | TRBV4-3 | 15 | TGCGCCAGCAGCACAAGTGGTGGGGGACTGGACGTACAGTACTTC | CASSTSGGGLDVQYF
- | TRBJ2-1 | - | TRBV7-2 | 13 | TGTGCCAGCAGCTTCCCCAAGGGAGTTGAGCAGTTCTTC | CASSFPKGVEQFF
- | TRBJ2-6 | - | TRBV2 | 13 | TGTGCCAGCAGACTTAGTGGGGCCAACGTCCTGACTTTC | CASRLSGANVLTF
- | TRBJ1-2 | - | TRBV19 | 13 | TGTGCCAGTAGTATGGGGGGGCCTGGAGGCTACACCTTC | CASSMGGPGGYTF
TRBD2 | TRBJ2-7 | - | TRBV5-4 | 15 | TGTGCCAGCAGCTTCGGCGGGGGTGGTCTCTACGAGCAGTACTTC | CASSFGGGGLYEQYF
- | TRBJ2-2 | few | TRBV4-2 | 15 | TGTGCCAGCAGCCACAGGGGTGCGAACACCGGGGAGCTGTTTTTT | CASSHRGANTGELFF
- | TRBJ2-1 | - | TRBV21-1 | 20 | TGTGCCAGCAGCAAAGCGGGCACAGGGAATGGACTAGCGGGAGGCGAAGAGCAGTTCTTC | CASSKAGTGNGLAGGEEQFF
TRBD2 | TRBJ2-5 | few | TRBV19 | 16 | TGTGCCAGTAGTCGGGAAGAAGCGGGGCTGCAAGAGACCCAGTACTTC | CASSREEAGLQETQYF
TRBD2 | TRBJ2-7 | - | TRBV5-1 | 15 | TGCGCCAGCAGCCTGGGACTAGGTGATTCCTACGAGCAGTACTTC | CASSLGLGDSYEQYF
TRBD1 | TRBJ1-5 | - | TRBV9 | 14 | TGTGCCAGCAGCGTCGGGACAGGGGGTCAGCCCCAGCATTTT | CASSVGTGGQPQHF
- | TRBJ2-5 | few | TRBV28 | 15 | TGTGCCAGCAGTCGCGGGACCGCGTACCAAGAGACCCAGTACTTC | CASSRGTAYQETQYF
TRBD1 | TRBJ2-5 | - | TRBV5-1 | 15 | TGCGCCAGCAGCGCAGCCGGGACAGCCCAAGAGACCCAGTACTTC | CASSAAGTAQETQYF
- | TRBJ2-1 | few | TRBV6-4 | 17 | TGTGCCAGCAGTCGCGGGAGAGGGACAGGAATGCCAAATGAGCAGTTCTTC | CASSRGRGTGMPNEQFF
TRBD1 | TRBJ2-1 | - | TRBV28 | 16 | TGTGCCAGCAGTTCGCCTAAGCATACAGGGGGCGATGAGCAGTTCTTC | CASSSPKHTGGDEQFF
- | TRBJ2-3 | few | TRBV12-5 | 18 | TGTGCTAGTGGTTCGGGAAGAGATGGGCGAGCGGGCACAGATACGCAGTATTTT | CASGSGRDGRAGTDTQYF
TRBD2 | TRBJ2-1 | - | TRBV28 | 16 | TGTGCCAGCAGACCACCGGGACTAGCGGGAGTGGGTGAGCAGTTCTTC | CASRPPGLAGVGEQFF
TRBD2 | TRBJ2-6 | - | TRBV7-9 | 15 | TGTGCCAGCAGCACAAGCGGGACTGGGGCCAACGTCCTGACTTTC | CASSTSGTGANVLTF
- | TRBJ2-1 | - | TRBV5-1 | 14 | TGCGCCAGCAAGGCGAGCGGGACATACAATGAGCAGTTCTTC | CASKASGTYNEQFF
- | TRBJ1-5 | - | TRBV27 | 15 | TGTGCCAGCAGTCCCTACCGCGGGGGCACTCAGCCCCAGCATTTT | CASSPYRGGTQPQHF
TRBD2 | TRBJ2-1 | - | TRBV6-1 | 14 | TGTGCCAGCGCCACACTAGCGGCCGACAATGAGCAGTTCTTC | CASATLAADNEQFF
- | TRBJ2-1 | - | TRBV15 | 17 | TGTGCCACCAGCACCCCGCGGTGGGGCTACTCCTACAATGAGCAGTTCTTC | CATSTPRWGYSYNEQFF
TRBD1 | TRBJ1-5 | - | TRBV18 | 15 | TGTGCCAGCTCACCCCGCGGTACAGGGGTCCAGCCCCAGCATTTT | CASSPRGTGVQPQHF
- | TRBJ2-3 | few | TRBV25-1 | 11 | TGTGCCAGCAGTAGCTCCCGTACGCAGTATTTT | CASSSSRTQYF
- | TRBJ2-5 | few | TRBV11-2 | 16 | TGTGCCAGCAGCTTAAACTCCCACGTCGTACAAGAGACCCAGTACTTC | CASSLNSHVVQETQYF
- | TRBJ2-7 | - | TRBV18 | 15 | TGTGCCAGCTCACCGCAGACAGGCGCATCCTACGAGCAGTACTTC | CASSPQTGASYEQYF
TRBD1 | TRBJ1-2 | few | TRBV28 | 15 | TGTGCCAGCAGTTTGCCACAGGGGGCAGTCGATGGCTACACCTTC | CASSLPQGAVDGYTF
TRBD2 | TRBJ2-1 | - | TRBV14 | 17 | TGTGCCAGCGCTCTAGGAGGGACTAGCGGAGACTACAATGAGCAGTTCTTC | CASALGGTSGDYNEQFF
- | TRBJ2-3 | few | TRBV28 | 17 | TGTGCCAGCAGGACCCAGAACAGTCGAACTAGCACAGATACGCAGTATTTT | CASRTQNSRTSTDTQYF